This note documents a single TCR beta chain sequence. This clonotype was detected ten times or more. The target of this receptor is not known. Base qualities are not at hand, and no much larger clone is one base apart. Taken from cysteine to phenylalanine, the CDR3 has 17 residues. CDR3 DNA only is kept here, 51 bases in frame from base 1. A distance of 19 bases separates the germline ends of V and J, which lose 7 bases and 0 bases respectively. Amplification of TCR beta CDR3 regions was carried out from RNA transcripts. The TCR CDR3 was subjected to a first round of RT-PCR using the HTBI primer set and the Qiagen OneStep RT-PCR kit. Libraries were constructed in a second round of multiplex PCR, after which size selection and purification were carried out. Libraries were sequenced paired-end with 100 bp reads on an Illumina HiSeq2000. In the original analysis: SOAPnuke was used to process the raw data, with reads discarded if the reads contained adapters or uncalled bases, had a mean Phred below 15, or lacked an exact constant-primer or identifier match. COPE v1.2.5 was used to merge high-quality paired reads, and clonotypes were defined as unique nucleotide sequences. MiTCR v1.1 was used to align clonotypes to the IMGT TRBV, TRBD and TRBJ reference segments. The analysis was restricted to V-J combinations with a frequency above 0.0001, which together covered 99% to 99.2% of the repertoires. A TCS score was defined as the ratio of F50 (clonal expansion) to E x V (chaos), with BLOSUM62-based TCRdist applied between CDR3 peptides within each V-J. Welch's t-statistics and random forest reduced around 550 V-J features to about 12, which were used in a naive Bayes classifier (R e1071). TCRdb's own reprocessing of the public reads used fastp at Q25 and MiXCR and kept productive beta chains. For every CDR3 protein sequence, its rows merge into one entry that carries the most common genes and DNA. These V and J calls derive from TCRdb rather than the authors' analysis. The sample table records hundreds of thousands of distinct CDR3 sequences; about 15% of these occur just once. The ten largest clones capture 13% of the sample.

The sample belongs to a study of T cells in Graves' hyperthyroidism and ophthalmopathy (dated by TCRdb to the late 2010s). Looking at the study overall: Peripheral blood was collected at initial diagnosis, before any treatment. To identify TCR V-J signatures that set the groups apart, the researchers used a discovery cohort of 90 to 100 patients, made up of around 40 with Graves' ophthalmopathy and some 60 with stable Graves' hyperthyroidism. Whether ophthalmopathy could be predicted prospectively was tested in an independent validation cohort made up of some 20 hyperthyroidism patients plus 17 patients who later progressed to ophthalmopathy. The 95 to 100 discovery patients were randomly split 7:3 into training and test sets. The study also compared thyroid tissue and blood T-cell repertoires from a handful of Graves' hyperthyroidism patients. After blood sampling, hyperthyroidism patients were treated with methimazole at a starting dose of 30 mg daily, and ophthalmopathy patients were treated with high-dose intravenous methylprednisolone. TCR Vbeta CDR3 sequencing of 140 or so peripheral blood samples (roughly 43 ophthalmopathy, roughly 74 hyperthyroidism and roughly 17 progressor patients) is reported in the paper. The full study reports these points: No statistical method was used to fix the sample size in advance, and group allocation was not hidden from the investigators. Ophthalmopathy was separated from stable hyperthyroidism by a 13 V-J signature model, with approximately 89% sensitivity and about 81% specificity obtained in cross-validation and 80%/75% obtained in testing. Blood samples also contained most of the expanded thyroid clonotypes (frequency above 0.001), which suggests that blood repertoires may reflect thyroid immune responses. In validation, the model predicted progression to ophthalmopathy a median of about 6.5 months before onset, with roughly 70% sensitivity and about 72% specificity.

In the ophthalmopathy patients, disease was moderately to severely active, with a Clinical Activity Score of 3 or more, a NOSPECS grade of 4 or more, and a duration of less than 3 months. Any patient with an uncontrolled infection, another autoimmune disease, pregnancy or lactation was excluded. Diagnoses were established on the basis of clinical symptoms, serum thyroxine and TRAb, thyroid ultrasound, and orbital computed tomography. Ficoll-Paque density gradient centrifugation was used to isolate PBMCs from about 10 ml of fresh peripheral blood. Total RNA was extracted with Trizol reagent, and quality was checked on an Agilent 2100 Bioanalyzer.

The origin of this receptor is a man younger than 30 with Graves' ophthalmopathy. The sequence is built from TRBV12-3 or TRBV12-4 and TRBJ2-1, with no D gene named confidently. Specimen: blood. At the DNA level, the sequence is TGTGCCAGCACTGTACGTCTCTGGCGGTACTCCTACAATGAGCAGTTCTTC. This translates into CASTVRLWRYSYNEQFF.